These 28 T cell receptor beta chains were sequenced from one sample in a study of T-cell memory formation after mild COVID-19. One entry per CDR3 protein results from TCRdb running MiXCR on the 5' RACE reads. This sample has roughly 620,000 distinct CDR3 sequences, with 15% to 20% found just once. The sample comprised PBMCs or a T cell subset sorted from them (not recorded which). The receptors were gathered from an adult woman who had mild COVID-19 (a few samples of this study predate the infection). Cell type and time point are not known.

The chain is built from TRBV27 and TRBJ2-5, with D uncertain. This CDR3 has 13 residues. Trimming removed 6 bases at V and 5 bases at J, with 13 bases between. Per germline, CDR1 MNHEY and CDR2 SMNVEV (reference sequence). The CDR3: CASSHGGRETQYF. Written as DNA, the CDR3 is TGTGCCAGCAGCCACGGTGGCCGGGAGACCCAGTACTTC.

This clonotype appeared a few times. This chain links TRBV7-9 with TRBJ2-1; 12 bases match TRBD2. Per germline, CDR1 SEHNR and CDR2 FQNEAQ (reference sequence). The ends lost 1 base at V and 8 bases at J; junction bases unmatched: 6. The CDR3 sequence is 16 residues long. The CDR3, as DNA: TGTGCCAGCAGCTTAGGACTAGCGGGAGAGGTAGATGAGCAGTTCTTC. It encodes CASSLGLAGEVDEQFF. The full variable domain, in which reference TRBV7-9 and TRBJ2-1 provide the parts outside the CDR3, is DTGVSQNPRHKITKRGQNVTFRCDPISEHNRLYWYRQTLGQGPEFLTYFQNEAQLEKSRLLSDRFSAERPKGSFSTLEIQRTEQGDSAMYLCASSLGLAGEVDEQFFGPGTRLTVL.

This clonotype was seen a few times. This rearrangement joins TRBV7-2 to TRBJ2-7, with D unresolved. This CDR3 is built from 12 residues. V gave up 4 bases and J gave up 6 bases, with 10 bases separating them. Germline values: CDR1 SGHTA, CDR2 FQGNSA. Here the CDR3 reads CASSSAVAEQYF. The CDR3 DNA reads as TGTGCCAGCAGCTCTGCTGTGGCCGAGCAGTACTTC.

CDR3 nucleotide sequence: TGTGCCAGCAGCTTAGGACGGGTAATCTCTGGAAACACCATATATTTT. Translation: CASSLGRVISGNTIYF. V gene TRBV7-9 combines with J gene TRBJ1-3; D gene uncertain. V gave up 1 base and J gave up 0 bases, with 10 bases separating them. Germline lookup yields CDR1 SEHNR and CDR2 FQNEAQ (reference sequence). This CDR3 comprises 16 residues.

This clonotype appeared a few times. The rearrangement links TRBV10-3 to TRBJ2-2, with 7 bases aligning to TRBD1. After removal of 8 bases from V and 4 bases from J, the junction contained 4 bases not matched to a gene. The CDR3 loop spans 13 amino acids. CDR1 and CDR2 (germline): ENHRY, SYGVKD. The CDR3 is CAIGRQGTGELFF. The CDR3 nucleotides are TGTGCCATCGGTCGACAGGGCACCGGGGAGCTGTTTTTT.

In DNA form, the CDR3 reads TGTGCCAGCAGCCTTAGCGGGAGGGCCTTCACAGATACGCAGTATTTT. Translation gives CASSLSGRAFTDTQYF. The chain has TRBV7-9 and TRBJ2-3; 11 nucleotides agree with TRBD2. Germline CDR1 reads SEHNR; CDR2 reads FQNEAQ (reference sequence). The CDR3 has 16 amino acids. V trimming: 5 bases; J trimming: 2 bases; junction bases outside the gene matches: 6.

The chain combines TRBV20-1 with TRBJ2-7, with D hard to call. Per germline, CDR1 DFQATT and CDR2 SNEGSKA (reference sequence). The ends were cut back, 1 base at V and 2 bases at J, with 15 bases in the middle. The CDR3 has 15 residues. The CDR3 DNA is TGCAGTGCTAGAGTTGATAAGCGCAATCCCTACGAGCAGTACTTC. Encoded protein: CSARVDKRNPYEQYF.

The table lists this clonotype with many counts. The chain recombines TRBV2 with TRBJ1-2; 7 bases are a match to TRBD1. This CDR3 comprises 18 residues. J gave up 1 base and V 0 bases, and 11 bases lay outside the gene matches. The V gene's germline CDR1 is SNHLY and CDR2 FYNNEI. This CDR3 is CASSEAPGQTGYNYGYTF. DNA for the CDR3: TGTGCCAGCAGTGAAGCGCCGGGACAGACAGGCTATAACTATGGCTACACCTTC.

This chain joins TRBV5-4 and TRBJ1-2; D may be TRBD1 (6 bases). The CDR3 extends over 15 amino acids. V lost 0 bases, J lost 6 bases, and 15 bases lay in between. CDR1 is SGHNT and CDR2 is YYREEE in the germline V gene (reference sequence). The CDR3 region has the DNA TGTGCCAGCAGCTTGGACGGGACACCAGGGGATGGCTACACCTTC. Its translation is CASSLDGTPGDGYTF.

This clonotype was counted many times. CDR3 bases: TGCGCCAGCAGCTTGGGGACAGCTACCTACAATGAGCAGTTCTTC. Residues: CASSLGTATYNEQFF. The chain is built from TRBV5-1 and TRBJ2-1, with a tentative D call TRBD1 (6 bases). This CDR3 has 15 residues. V was trimmed by 0 bases and J by 2 bases, leaving 9 bases between them. The germline V gene has CDR1 SGHRS and CDR2 YFSETQ.

The gene calls are TRBV7-2 and TRBJ2-1; D possibly corresponds to TRBD2 (6 bases). Germline values: CDR1 SGHTA, CDR2 FQGNSA. This CDR3 is built from 13 residues. V lost 4 bases and J lost 11, with 15 bases in between. The CDR3 DNA reads as TGTGCCAGCAGCTCACCGGGGACTGCGAAGCAGTTCTTC. It is translated as CASSSPGTAKQFF.

This clonotype was picked up many times. The gene calls are TRBV7-3 and TRBJ2-3; no clear D. V lost 5 bases and J lost 3, with 9 bases in between. Germline lookup yields CDR1 SGHTA and CDR2 FQGTGA. The CDR3 has 13 amino acids. CDR3 protein: CASSLMGTDTQYF. The CDR3, as DNA: TGTGCCAGCAGCCTAATGGGGACAGATACGCAGTATTTT.

The chain employs TRBV14 and TRBJ2-7; 9 nucleotides align to TRBD1. The CDR3 sequence is 16 residues long. Germline loops: CDR1 SGHDN, CDR2 FVKESK. The junction had 10 bases not matched to a gene; V was cut back by 1 base and J by 6 bases. Here the CDR3 reads CASSQAAGTGTGEQYF. CDR3 in DNA: TGTGCCAGCAGCCAAGCGGCCGGGACAGGGACCGGCGAGCAGTACTTC.

The chain is built from TRBV7-8 and TRBJ1-5; D unresolved. Germline V gene lookup returns CDR1 SGHVS and CDR2 FQNEAQ. CDR3 size: 18 residues. Between the trimmed V and J ends, which lost 0 bases and 11 bases, there was a span of 26 bases. The CDR3 DNA reads as TGTGCCAGCAGCTTAGCAGGTATGGCCGAACCTTCCCAATCAGCCCAGCATTTT. Translation: CASSLAGMAEPSQSAQHF.

In its sample, this clonotype was seen a few times. The chain links TRBV9 to TRBJ2-7; 8 bases agree with TRBD1. CDR1 is SGDLS, CDR2 YYNGEE, per germline. The trim removed 0 bases at V and 5 bases at J, leaving 7 bases unmatched. The length of the CDR3 is 15 residues. This chain's CDR3 is CASSVGRTGRNEQYF. The CDR3 region has the DNA TGTGCCAGCAGCGTAGGGAGGACAGGGAGGAACGAGCAGTACTTC.

The CDR3: CASSYKGGGDEQFF. CDR3 DNA sequence: TGTGCCAGCAGTTACAAGGGGGGGGGCGATGAGCAGTTCTTC. V usage is TRBV6-5 and J usage is TRBJ2-1; D possibly corresponds to TRBD2 (7 bases). Germline CDR1 reads MNHEY; CDR2 reads SVGAGI. Trimming took off 2 bases at V and 8 bases at J, with 13 bases between the two ends. The CDR3 is 14 residues long.

This clonotype was seen many times. The V call is TRBV12-3 or TRBV12-4, the J call TRBJ2-3; 14 bases align to TRBD2. The length of the CDR3 is 17 residues. V was pared by 5 bases and J by 6 bases, with 10 bases of the junction left unmatched. The CDR3, as DNA: TGTGCCAGCAGTCCCGGGACTAGCGGGGGAGCGGGGGATACGCAGTATTTT. It yields the protein CASSPGTSGGAGDTQYF.

The V and J genes are TRBV12-3 or TRBV12-4 and TRBJ2-2, with 7 bases that match TRBD1. The CDR3 runs 18 residues. Trimming at V came to 5 bases and at J to 3 bases, leaving 15 bases not matched to a gene. CDR3 loop: CASSPGQWPIGDTGELFF. The CDR3 DNA reads as TGTGCCAGCAGTCCGGGACAGTGGCCTATAGGGGACACCGGGGAGCTGTTTTTT.

This clonotype was counted a few times. The V gene is TRBV20-1, the J gene TRBJ2-2; 9 bases match TRBD2. The CDR3 is 16 residues long. Germline values: CDR1 DFQATT, CDR2 SNEGSKA (reference sequence). V shed 3 bases and J 0 bases; nucleotides not matched to a gene: 5. CDR3 DNA: TGCAGTGCTAGGAGATTAGCGGGGGCGAACACCGGGGAGCTGTTTTTT. As protein: CSARRLAGANTGELFF.

The sample holds a few counts of this clonotype. This chain links TRBV20-1 with TRBJ1-1; D is unclear. The germline V and J ends were trimmed by 6 bases and 1 base, with 12 bases remaining between them. This CDR3 has 13 residues. The germline CDR1 and CDR2 sequences are DFQATT and SNEGSKA (reference sequence). Written as DNA, the CDR3 is TGCAGTGCACAGCACTCCCCGAACACTGAAGCTTTCTTT. Protein product: CSAQHSPNTEAFF.

This clonotype was seen a few times. The CDR3 region is CASSQDPHQGATNEQYF. DNA for the CDR3: TGCGCCAGCAGCCAAGATCCCCACCAGGGGGCCACTAACGAGCAGTACTTC. The chain has TRBV4-3 and TRBJ2-7; TRBD1 matches 8 bases. V lost 0 bases and J lost 5; bases outside the gene matches: 12. The CDR3 totals 17 residues. Germline V CDR1 and CDR2: LGHNA, YSLEER.

This chain uses TRBV7-2 with TRBJ2-5; 7 bases map to TRBD2. The CDR3 has 16 residues. Germline assignment: CDR1 SGHTA and CDR2 FQGNSA. V was pared by 5 bases and J by 6 bases, with 15 bases of the junction left unmatched. CDR3 protein: CASSRTRGTTLKTQYF. As DNA, the CDR3 is TGTGCCAGCAGCCGCACCCGCGGGACTACCCTCAAGACCCAGTACTTC.

There are a few counts of this clonotype. The chain joins TRBV6-6 to TRBJ1-1; 12 positions match TRBD1. With V trimmed by 0 bases and J by 7 bases, 3 bases remained unmatched. The CDR3 has 15 amino acids. Germline loops: CDR1 MNHNY, CDR2 SVGAGI (reference sequence). The CDR3 coding sequence is TGTGCCAGCAGTTACTCGGGGACAGGGGGCTTTGAAGCTTTCTTT. It encodes CASSYSGTGGFEAFF.

The CDR3 DNA sequence: TGTGCTAGTGGTTTGGTACTTGGAGCGGACACTGAAGCTTTCTTT. Encoded protein: CASGLVLGADTEAFF. The chain is built from TRBV12-5 and TRBJ1-1; D unclear. Trimming left V 0 bases short and J 3 bases short, with 11 bases between. CDR1 is LGHNT and CDR2 is FRNRAP in the germline V gene. There are 15 residues in the CDR3.

This sequence joins TRBV7-9 and TRBJ2-1, with TRBD2 identical over 10 bases. The CDR3 covers 16 residues. J lost 6 bases, V lost 5 bases, and 10 bases had no gene match. The germline V gene encodes CDR1 SEHNR and CDR2 FQNEAQ (reference sequence). This CDR3 is CASSPVTSGTVNEQFF. CDR3 nucleotides: TGTGCCAGCAGCCCAGTTACTAGCGGGACTGTCAATGAGCAGTTCTTC. The full variable domain, its missing parts supplied by reference TRBV7-9 and TRBJ2-1, is DTGVSQNPRHKITKRGQNVTFRCDPISEHNRLYWYRQTLGQGPEFLTYFQNEAQLEKSRLLSDRFSAERPKGSFSTLEIQRTEQGDSAMYLCASSPVTSGTVNEQFFGPGTRLTVL.

This clonotype was recorded a few times. The CDR3 DNA sequence: TGTGCCAGCAGACCCCGGGCTAGTGAGTTGGGGGCCCAGTACTTC. The encoded protein is CASRPRASELGAQYF. The gene calls are TRBV3-1 and TRBJ2-5, with D possibly being TRBD1 or TRBD2 (5 bases each). Germline V CDR1 and CDR2: LGHDT, YNNKEL (reference sequence). V was shortened by 6 bases and J by 9 bases, with 23 bases between the two germline ends. This CDR3 contains 15 residues.

The rearrangement joins TRBV6-1 to TRBJ2-1, with a possible D match to TRBD1 (5 bases). From germline, CDR1 is MNHNS and CDR2 SASEGT. The V and J ends lost 6 bases and 8 bases respectively, with 14 bases between them. The CDR3 consists of 13 residues. The CDR3 is CASSRLLGDEQFF. The DNA of the CDR3 is TGTGCCAGCAGCCGGTTATTAGGGGATGAGCAGTTCTTC.

The V call is TRBV7-8, the J call TRBJ2-5; tentative D call: TRBD1 (6 bases). Trimming shortened V by 5 bases and J by 5 bases, and 12 bases separated the two germline ends. Germline V CDR1 and CDR2: SGHVS, FQNEAQ. The CDR3 is made up of 13 amino acids. CDR3 in amino acids: CASSLTGYETQYF. The CDR3 nucleotides are TGTGCCAGCAGCCTCACAGGGTATGAGACCCAGTACTTC.